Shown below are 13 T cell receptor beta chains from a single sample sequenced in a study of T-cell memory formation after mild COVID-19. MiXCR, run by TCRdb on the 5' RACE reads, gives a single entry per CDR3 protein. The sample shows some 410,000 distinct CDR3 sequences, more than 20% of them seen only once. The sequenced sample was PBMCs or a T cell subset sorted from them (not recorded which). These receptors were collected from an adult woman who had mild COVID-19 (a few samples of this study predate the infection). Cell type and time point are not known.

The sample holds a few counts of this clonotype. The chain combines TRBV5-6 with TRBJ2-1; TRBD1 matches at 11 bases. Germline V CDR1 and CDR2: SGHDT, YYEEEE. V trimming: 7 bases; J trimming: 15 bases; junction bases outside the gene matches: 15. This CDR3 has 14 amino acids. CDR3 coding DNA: TGTGCCAGCTCCTGGCGGACAGGGGGCTCTCTTCCGTTCTTC. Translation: CASSWRTGGSLPFF.

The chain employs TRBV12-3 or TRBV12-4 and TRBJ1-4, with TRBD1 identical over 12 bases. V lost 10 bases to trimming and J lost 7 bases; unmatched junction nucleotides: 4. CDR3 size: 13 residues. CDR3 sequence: CATSGQGAEKLFF. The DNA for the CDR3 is TGTGCCACCTCGGGACAGGGGGCTGAAAAACTGTTTTTT.

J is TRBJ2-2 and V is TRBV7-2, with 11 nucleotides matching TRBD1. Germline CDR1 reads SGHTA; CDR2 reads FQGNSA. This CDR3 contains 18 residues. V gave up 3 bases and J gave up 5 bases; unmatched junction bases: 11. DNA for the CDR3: TGTGCCAGCAGCTTTCCCGGACAGGGGGCTATCCGGACCGGGGAGCTGTTTTTT. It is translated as CASSFPGQGAIRTGELFF.

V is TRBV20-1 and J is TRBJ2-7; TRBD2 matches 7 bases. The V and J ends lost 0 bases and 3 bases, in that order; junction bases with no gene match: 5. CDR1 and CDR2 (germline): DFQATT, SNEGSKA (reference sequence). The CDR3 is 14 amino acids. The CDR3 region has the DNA TGCAGTGCTAGAGAGCGGGGAGGGGACTACGAGCAGTACTTC. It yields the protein CSARERGGDYEQYF.

The CDR3 reads CASSFETSRGYTF. The CDR3 DNA is TGTGCCAGCAGCTTTGAGACCTCCCGTGGCTACACCTTC. This sequence joins TRBV7-9 and TRBJ1-2; D remains unclear. V was clipped by 3 bases and J by 7 bases, with 12 bases between them. The length of the CDR3 is 13 residues. CDR1 is SEHNR, CDR2 FQNEAQ, per germline (reference sequence).

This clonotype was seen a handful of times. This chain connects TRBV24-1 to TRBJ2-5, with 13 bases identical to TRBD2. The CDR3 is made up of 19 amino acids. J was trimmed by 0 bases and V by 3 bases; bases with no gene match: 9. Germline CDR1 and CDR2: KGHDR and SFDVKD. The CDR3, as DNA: TGTGCCACCAGTGATACACTAGCGGGGGGGAACCGAAACCAAGAGACCCAGTACTTC. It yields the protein CATSDTLAGGNRNQETQYF.

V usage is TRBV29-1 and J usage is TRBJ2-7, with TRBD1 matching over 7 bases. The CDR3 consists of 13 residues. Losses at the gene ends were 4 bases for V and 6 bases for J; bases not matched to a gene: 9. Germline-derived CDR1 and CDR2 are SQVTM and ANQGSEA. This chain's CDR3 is CSVGRQPGGEQYF. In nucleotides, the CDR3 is TGCAGCGTTGGAAGACAGCCAGGGGGCGAGCAGTACTTC.

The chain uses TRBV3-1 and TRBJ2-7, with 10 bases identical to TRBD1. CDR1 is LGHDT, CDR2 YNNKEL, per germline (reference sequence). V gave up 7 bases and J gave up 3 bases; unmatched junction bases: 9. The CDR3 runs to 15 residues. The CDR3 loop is CASKGGTGADYEQYF. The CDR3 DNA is TGTGCCAGCAAAGGCGGGACAGGGGCGGACTACGAGCAGTACTTC.

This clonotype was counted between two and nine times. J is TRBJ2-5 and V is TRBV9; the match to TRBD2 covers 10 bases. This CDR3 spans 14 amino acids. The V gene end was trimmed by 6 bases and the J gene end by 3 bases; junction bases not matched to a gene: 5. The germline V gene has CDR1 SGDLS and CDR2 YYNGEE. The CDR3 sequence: CASTLGLAEETQYF. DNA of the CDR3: TGTGCCAGCACCCTCGGACTAGCGGAAGAGACCCAGTACTTC.

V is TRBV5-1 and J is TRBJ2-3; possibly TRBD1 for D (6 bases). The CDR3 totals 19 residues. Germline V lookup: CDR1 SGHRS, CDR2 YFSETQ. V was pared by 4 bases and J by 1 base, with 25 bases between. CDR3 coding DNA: TGCGCCAGCAGCCGGGCAGGGGTAATGGATGTGACGGGCACAGATACGCAGTATTTT. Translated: CASSRAGVMDVTGTDTQYF.

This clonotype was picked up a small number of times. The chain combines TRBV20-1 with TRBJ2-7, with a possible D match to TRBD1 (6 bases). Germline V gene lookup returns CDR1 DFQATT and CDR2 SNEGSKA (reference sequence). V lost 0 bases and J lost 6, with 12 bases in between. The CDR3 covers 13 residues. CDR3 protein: CSAREQGPGEQYF. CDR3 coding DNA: TGCAGTGCTAGAGAACAGGGCCCGGGCGAGCAGTACTTC.

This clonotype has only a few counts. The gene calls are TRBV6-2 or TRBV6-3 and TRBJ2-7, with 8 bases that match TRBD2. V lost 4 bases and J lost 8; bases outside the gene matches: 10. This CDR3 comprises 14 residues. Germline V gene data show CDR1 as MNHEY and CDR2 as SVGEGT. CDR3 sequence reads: CASSSPGTSNKQYF. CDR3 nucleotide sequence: TGTGCCAGCAGTTCTCCCGGGACTAGTAACAAGCAGTACTTC.

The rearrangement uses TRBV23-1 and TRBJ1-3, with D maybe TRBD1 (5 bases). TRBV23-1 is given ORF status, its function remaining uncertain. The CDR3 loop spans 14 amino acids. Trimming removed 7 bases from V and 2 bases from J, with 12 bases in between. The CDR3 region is CASNETGAGNTIYF. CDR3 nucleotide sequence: TGCGCCAGCAACGAAACAGGAGCTGGAAACACCATATATTTT.